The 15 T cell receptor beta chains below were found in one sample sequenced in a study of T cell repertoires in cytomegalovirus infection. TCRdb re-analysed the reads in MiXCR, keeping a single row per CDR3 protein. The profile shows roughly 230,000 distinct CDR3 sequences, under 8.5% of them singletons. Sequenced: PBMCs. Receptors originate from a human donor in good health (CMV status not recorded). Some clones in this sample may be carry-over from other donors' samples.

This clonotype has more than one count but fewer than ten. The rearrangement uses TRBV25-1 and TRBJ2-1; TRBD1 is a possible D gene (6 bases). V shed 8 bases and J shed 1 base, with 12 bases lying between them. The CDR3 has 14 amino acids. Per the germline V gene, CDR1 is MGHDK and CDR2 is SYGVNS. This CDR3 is CASLQGTSYNEQFF. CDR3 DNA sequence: TGTGCCAGCCTACAGGGTACTTCCTACAATGAGCAGTTCTTC.

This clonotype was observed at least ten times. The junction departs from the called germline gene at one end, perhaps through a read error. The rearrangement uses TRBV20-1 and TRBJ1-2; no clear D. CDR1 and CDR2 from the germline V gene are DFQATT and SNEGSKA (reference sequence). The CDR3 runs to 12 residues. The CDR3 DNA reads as TGCAGTGCTAGAGATCGGTTGTCACAGCTAATCTTC. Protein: CSARDRLSQLIF.

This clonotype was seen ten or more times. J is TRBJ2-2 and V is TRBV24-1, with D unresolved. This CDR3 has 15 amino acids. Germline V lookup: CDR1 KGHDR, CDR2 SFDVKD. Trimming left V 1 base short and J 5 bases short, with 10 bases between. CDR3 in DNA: TGTGCCACCAGTGATTTCAAGGTTTTAACCGGGGAGCTGTTTTTT. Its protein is CATSDFKVLTGELFF.

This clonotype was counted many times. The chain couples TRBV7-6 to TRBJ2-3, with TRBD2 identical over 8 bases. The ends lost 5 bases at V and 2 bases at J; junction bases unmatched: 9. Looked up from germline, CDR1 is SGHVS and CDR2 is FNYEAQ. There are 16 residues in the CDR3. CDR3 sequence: CASSPQSGGSTDTQYF. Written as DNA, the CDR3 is TGTGCCAGCAGCCCCCAGAGCGGGGGATCCACAGATACGCAGTATTTT.

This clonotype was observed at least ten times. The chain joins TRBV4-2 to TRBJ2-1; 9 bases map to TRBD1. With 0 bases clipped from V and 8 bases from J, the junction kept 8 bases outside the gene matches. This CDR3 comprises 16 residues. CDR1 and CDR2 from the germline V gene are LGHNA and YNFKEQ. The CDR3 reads CASSQDTGQGTYEQFF. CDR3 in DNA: TGTGCCAGCAGCCAAGATACCGGACAGGGGACGTATGAGCAGTTCTTC.

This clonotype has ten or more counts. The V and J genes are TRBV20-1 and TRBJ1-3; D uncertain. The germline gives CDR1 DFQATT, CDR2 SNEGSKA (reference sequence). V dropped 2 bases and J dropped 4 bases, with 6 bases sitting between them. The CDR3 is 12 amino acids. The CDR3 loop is CSARKQGNTIYF. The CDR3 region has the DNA TGCAGTGCTAGAAAGCAGGGAAACACCATATATTTT.

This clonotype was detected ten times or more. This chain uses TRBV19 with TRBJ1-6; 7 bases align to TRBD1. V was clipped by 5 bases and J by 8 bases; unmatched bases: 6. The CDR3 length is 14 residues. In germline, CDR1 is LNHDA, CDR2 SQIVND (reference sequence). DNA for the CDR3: TGTGCCAGTAGTCCCGAGGGACAGTATTCACCCCTCCACTTT. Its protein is CASSPEGQYSPLHF.

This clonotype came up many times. The CDR3 nucleotides are TGTGCCAGCAGTGGTTACGAGTTCTCCGGAAACACCATATATTTT. Its protein is CASSGYEFSGNTIYF. The chain recombines TRBV2 with TRBJ1-3; D gene unclear. The CDR3 has 15 amino acids. With 4 bases removed from V and 4 bases from J, the gap between germline ends came to 14 bases. Germline V lookup: CDR1 SNHLY, CDR2 FYNNEI.

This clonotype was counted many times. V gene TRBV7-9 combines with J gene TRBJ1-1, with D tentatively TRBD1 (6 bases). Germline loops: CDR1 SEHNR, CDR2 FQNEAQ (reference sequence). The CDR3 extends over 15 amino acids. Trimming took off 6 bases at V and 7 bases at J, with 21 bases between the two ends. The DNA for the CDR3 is TGTGCCAGCAGACTCATCACGGGGGGCTTGATTGAAGCTTTCTTT. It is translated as CASRLITGGLIEAFF.

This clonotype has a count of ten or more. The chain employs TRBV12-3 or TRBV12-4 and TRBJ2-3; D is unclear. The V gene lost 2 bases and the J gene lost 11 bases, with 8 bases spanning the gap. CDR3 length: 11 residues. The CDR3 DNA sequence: TGTGCCAGCAGTTTAAATCAAGGGCAGTATTTT. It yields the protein CASSLNQGQYF.

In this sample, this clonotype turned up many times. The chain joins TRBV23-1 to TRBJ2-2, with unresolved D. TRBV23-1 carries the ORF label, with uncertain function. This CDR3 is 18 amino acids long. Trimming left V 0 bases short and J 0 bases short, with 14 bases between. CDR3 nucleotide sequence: TGCGCCAGCAGTCAATCCCCACGGGCGGATACGAACACCGGGGAGCTGTTTTTT. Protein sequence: CASSQSPRADTNTGELFF.

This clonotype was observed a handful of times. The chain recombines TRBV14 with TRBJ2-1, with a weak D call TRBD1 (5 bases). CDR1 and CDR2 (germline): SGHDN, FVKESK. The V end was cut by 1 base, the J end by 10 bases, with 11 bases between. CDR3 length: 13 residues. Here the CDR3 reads CASSQVRQGEQFF. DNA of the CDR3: TGTGCCAGCAGCCAAGTTCGGCAGGGAGAGCAGTTCTTC.

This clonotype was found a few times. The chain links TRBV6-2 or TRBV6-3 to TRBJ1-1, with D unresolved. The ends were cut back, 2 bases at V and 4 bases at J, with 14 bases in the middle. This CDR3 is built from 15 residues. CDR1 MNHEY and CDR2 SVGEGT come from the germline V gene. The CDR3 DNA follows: TGTGCCAGCAGTTACGACTGGGCTTGGGGCACTGAAGCTTTCTTT. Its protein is CASSYDWAWGTEAFF.

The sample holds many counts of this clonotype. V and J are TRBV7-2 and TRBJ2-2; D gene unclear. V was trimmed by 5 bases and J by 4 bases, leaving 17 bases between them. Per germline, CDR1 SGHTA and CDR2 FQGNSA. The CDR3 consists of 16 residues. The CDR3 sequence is CASSRLLDLSTGELFF. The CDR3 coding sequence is TGTGCCAGCAGCCGACTGTTAGACTTGAGCACCGGGGAGCTGTTTTTT.

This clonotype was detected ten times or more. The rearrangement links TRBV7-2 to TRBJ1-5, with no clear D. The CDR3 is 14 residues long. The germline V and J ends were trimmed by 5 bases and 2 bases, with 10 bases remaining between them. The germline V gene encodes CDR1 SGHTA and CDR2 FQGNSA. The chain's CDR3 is CASSPLGGNQPQHF. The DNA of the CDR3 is TGTGCCAGCAGCCCGCTTGGGGGCAATCAGCCCCAGCATTTT.